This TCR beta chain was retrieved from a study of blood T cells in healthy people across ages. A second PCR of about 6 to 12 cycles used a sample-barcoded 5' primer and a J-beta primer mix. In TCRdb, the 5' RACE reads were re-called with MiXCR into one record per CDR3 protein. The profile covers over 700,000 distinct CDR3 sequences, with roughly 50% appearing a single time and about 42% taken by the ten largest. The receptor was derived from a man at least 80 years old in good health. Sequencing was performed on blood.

CDR3 in amino acids: CSAPGLLAKNIQYF. In DNA, the CDR3 is TGCAGTGCCCCGGGTCTCCTAGCCAAAAACATTCAGTACTTC. The V gene is TRBV20-1, the J gene TRBJ2-4, with no clear D. Trimming removed 6 bases at V and 0 bases at J, with 12 bases between. The CDR3 has 14 residues. From germline, CDR1 is DFQATT and CDR2 SNEGSKA (reference sequence).